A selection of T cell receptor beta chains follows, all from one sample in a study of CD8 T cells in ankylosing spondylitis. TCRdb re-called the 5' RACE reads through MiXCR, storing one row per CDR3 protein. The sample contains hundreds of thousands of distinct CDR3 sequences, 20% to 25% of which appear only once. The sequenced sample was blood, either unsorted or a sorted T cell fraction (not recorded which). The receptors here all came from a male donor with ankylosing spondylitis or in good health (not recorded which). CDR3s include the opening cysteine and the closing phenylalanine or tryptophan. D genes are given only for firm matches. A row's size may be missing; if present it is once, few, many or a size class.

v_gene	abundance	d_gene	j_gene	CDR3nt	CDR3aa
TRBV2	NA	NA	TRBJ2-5	TGTGCCAGCTATCTTTGGGACATCCAAGAGACCCAGTACTTC	CASYLWDIQETQYF
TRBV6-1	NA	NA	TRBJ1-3	TGTGCCAGCAGCCTGGAGGGGATTGGAAACACCATATATTTT	CASSLEGIGNTIYF
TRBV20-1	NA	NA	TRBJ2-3	TGCAGTGCTAGAGATCTCAGACTAAGCACAGATACGCAGTATTTT	CSARDLRLSTDTQYF
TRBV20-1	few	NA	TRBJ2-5	TGCAGTGCTACCACGTGGGACGCCCAAGAGACCCAGTACTTC	CSATTWDAQETQYF
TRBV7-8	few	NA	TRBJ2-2	TGTGCCAGCAAAACCCCCCCGGGCACCGGGGAGCTGTTTTTT	CASKTPPGTGELFF
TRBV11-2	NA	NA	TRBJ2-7	TGTGCCAGCAGCCCGCCGGGTTATGGGGCGTACGAGCAGTACTTC	CASSPPGYGAYEQYF
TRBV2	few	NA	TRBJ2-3	TGTGCCAGCCTGCGTTCGGCGGAGGTCCCGGGGGATACGCAGTATTTT	CASLRSAEVPGDTQYF
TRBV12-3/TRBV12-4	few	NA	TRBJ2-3	TGTGCCAGCAGCCCCCAGTCGGGGGTGGTCGATACGCAGTATTTT	CASSPQSGVVDTQYF
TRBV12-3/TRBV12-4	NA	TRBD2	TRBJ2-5	TGTGCCAGCAGTTTAGGGAGCGGGGGCTATCAAGAGACCCAGTACTTC	CASSLGSGGYQETQYF
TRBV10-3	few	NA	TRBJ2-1	TGTGCCATCGGGGGGGCGGGCAACAATGAGCAGTTCTTC	CAIGGAGNNEQFF
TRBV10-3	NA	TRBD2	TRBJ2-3	TGTGCCATCAGTGTAGGGAGGGTAGGATCACACGATACGCAGTATTTT	CAISVGRVGSHDTQYF
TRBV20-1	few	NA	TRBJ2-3	TGCAGTGCTAGGGGCGACTTGATAAGCACAGATACGCAGTATTTT	CSARGDLISTDTQYF
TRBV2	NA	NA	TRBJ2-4	TGTGCCAGCACTGCAGGGATTTCCAAAAACATTCAGTACTTC	CASTAGISKNIQYF
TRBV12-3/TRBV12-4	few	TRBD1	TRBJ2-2	TGTGCCAGCAGTTCTACAGGGGGCGACACCGGGGAGCTGTTTTTT	CASSSTGGDTGELFF
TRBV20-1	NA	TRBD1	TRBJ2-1	TGCAGTGCTCCGCCGACGACAGGGTGGCACAATGAGCAGTTCTTC	CSAPPTTGWHNEQFF
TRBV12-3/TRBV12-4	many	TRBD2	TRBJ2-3	TGTGCCAGCAGCCGACGTCCGGGACTAGTAGATACGCAGTATTTT	CASSRRPGLVDTQYF
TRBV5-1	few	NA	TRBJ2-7	TGCGCCAGCAGCTCGTGGGAGGCCTACGAGCAGTACTTC	CASSSWEAYEQYF
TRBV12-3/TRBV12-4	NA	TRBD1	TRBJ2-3	TGTGCCAGCAGTCCCCGGGACAGGGTACCGATCGGTACGCAGTATTTT	CASSPRDRVPIGTQYF
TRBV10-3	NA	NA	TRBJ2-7	TGTGCCATCGGGGGCCGGGGGCAGGGAGCCTACGAGCAGTACTTC	CAIGGRGQGAYEQYF
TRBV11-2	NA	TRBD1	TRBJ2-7	TGTGCCAGCAGCTTTGGGACAGGGGGAACCTACGAGCAGTACTTC	CASSFGTGGTYEQYF
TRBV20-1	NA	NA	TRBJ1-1	TGCAGTGCCCCTCACGGGGCCTCTGAAGCTTTCTTT	CSAPHGASEAFF
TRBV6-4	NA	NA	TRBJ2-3	TGTGCCAGCAGTGAAAGGGGGGCGAGCACAGATACGCAGTATTTT	CASSERGASTDTQYF
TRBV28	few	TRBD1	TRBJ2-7	TGTGCCAGCAGGAAGGGACAGGGTGGCCACGAGCAGTACTTC	CASRKGQGGHEQYF
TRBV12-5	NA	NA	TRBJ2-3	TGTGCTAGTGGTTTGGGGCTGGCAGATACGCAGTATTTT	CASGLGLADTQYF
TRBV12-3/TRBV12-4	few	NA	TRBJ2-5	TGTGCCAGCAGGGGCAGCGCAAAAGAGACCCAGTACTTC	CASRGSAKETQYF
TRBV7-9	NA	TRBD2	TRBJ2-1	TGTGCCAGCAGCTCCCCCGGACTAGCGGTATACAATGAGCAGTTCTTC	CASSSPGLAVYNEQFF
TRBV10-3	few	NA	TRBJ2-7	TGTGCCATCGTGAAGGACACCGCCTACGAGCAGTACTTC	CAIVKDTAYEQYF
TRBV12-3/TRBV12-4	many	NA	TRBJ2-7	TGTGCCAGCAGTCCCGACCCCACAGGGTCCTACGAGCAGTACTTC	CASSPDPTGSYEQYF
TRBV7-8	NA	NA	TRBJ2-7	TGTGCCAGCAGCGGGTCTTCTACCTACGAGCAGTACTTC	CASSGSSTYEQYF
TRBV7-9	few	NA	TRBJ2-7	TGTGCCAGCGCCCAGGTCTCCTACGAGCAGTACTTC	CASAQVSYEQYF
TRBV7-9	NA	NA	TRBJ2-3	TGTGCCAGCAGCTTAAGGAGGCCTCGCAGCACAGATACGCAGTATTTT	CASSLRRPRSTDTQYF
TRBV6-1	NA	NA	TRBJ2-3	TGTGCCAGCAGGGACAGATCCTACACAGATACGCAGTATTTT	CASRDRSYTDTQYF
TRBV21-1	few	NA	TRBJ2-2	TGTGCCAGCAGCAGGTGTAAGGGCACCGGGGAGCTGTTTTTT	CASSRCKGTGELFF
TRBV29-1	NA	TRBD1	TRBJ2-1	TGCAGCGTTGCGACAGGGGCCGCGATGGACGAGCAGTTCTTC	CSVATGAAMDEQFF
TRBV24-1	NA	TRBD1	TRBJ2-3	TGTGCCACCAGTGATCTGGACAGGGCCACAGATACGCAGTATTTT	CATSDLDRATDTQYF
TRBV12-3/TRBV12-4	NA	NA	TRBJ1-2	TGTGCCAGCAGCGGAGTGGGGGCTTTTGACTATGGCTACACCTTC	CASSGVGAFDYGYTF
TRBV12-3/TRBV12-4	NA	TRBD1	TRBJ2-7	TGTGCCAGCAGCCAGACAGGGGCGCCCTACGAGCAGTACTTC	CASSQTGAPYEQYF
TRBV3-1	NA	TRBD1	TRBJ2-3	TGTGCCAGCAGCCAGCCCCGGACAGGTCCCACAGATACGCAGTATTTT	CASSQPRTGPTDTQYF
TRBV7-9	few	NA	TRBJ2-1	TGTGCCAGCAGGATATCGGGGGACGGGAACAATGAGCAGTTCTTC	CASRISGDGNNEQFF
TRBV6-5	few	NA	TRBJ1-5	TGTGCCAGCAGTTACCCGGGGTCGCCCCAGCATTTT	CASSYPGSPQHF
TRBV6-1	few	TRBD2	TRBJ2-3	TGTGCCAGCATCGAAGCGGGGGGCCGCACAGATACGCAGTATTTT	CASIEAGGRTDTQYF
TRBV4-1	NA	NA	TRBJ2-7	TGCGCCAGCAGCCAAGACCGGCCCCCCGACAGGTACGAGCAGTACTTC	CASSQDRPPDRYEQYF
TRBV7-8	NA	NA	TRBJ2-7	TGTGCCAGCAGACATACCTTGGGGGGCGCGGCCTACGAGCAGTACTTC	CASRHTLGGAAYEQYF
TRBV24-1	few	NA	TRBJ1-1	TGTGCCACCGAGGTGAACACTGAAGCTTTCTTT	CATEVNTEAFF
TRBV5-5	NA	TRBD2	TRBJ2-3	TGTGCCAGCAGCCGGGAGGGGGTCAGCACAGATACGCAGTATTTT	CASSREGVSTDTQYF
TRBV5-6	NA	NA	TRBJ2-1	TGTGCCAGCAGCGGTGGGACTCTTAATGAGCAGTTCTTC	CASSGGTLNEQFF
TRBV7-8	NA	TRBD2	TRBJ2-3	TGTGCCAGCAGCCCTCATGGGTACAGCGGGGGGTACACAGATACGCAGTATTTT	CASSPHGYSGGYTDTQYF
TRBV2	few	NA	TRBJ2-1	TGTGCCAGCAGTGACGGGCGGAGGGGGGAGCAGTTCTTC	CASSDGRRGEQFF
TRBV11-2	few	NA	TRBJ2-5	TGTGCCAGCAGCCGGACGAAAGAGACCCAGTACTTC	CASSRTKETQYF
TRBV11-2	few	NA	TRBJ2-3	TGTGCCAGCAGCGCGCAGGGGGGTGCGCAGTATTTT	CASSAQGGAQYF